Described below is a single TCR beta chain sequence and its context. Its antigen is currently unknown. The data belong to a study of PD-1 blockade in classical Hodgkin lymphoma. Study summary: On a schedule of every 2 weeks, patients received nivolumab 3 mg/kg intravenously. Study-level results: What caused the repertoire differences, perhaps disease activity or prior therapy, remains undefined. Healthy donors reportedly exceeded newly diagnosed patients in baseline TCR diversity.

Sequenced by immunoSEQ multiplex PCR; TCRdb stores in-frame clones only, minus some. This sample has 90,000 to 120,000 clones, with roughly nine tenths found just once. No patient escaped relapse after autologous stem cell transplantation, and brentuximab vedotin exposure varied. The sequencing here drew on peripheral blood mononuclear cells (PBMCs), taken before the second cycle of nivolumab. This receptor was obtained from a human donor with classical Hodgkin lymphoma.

CDR3 sequence (DNA): TGTGCCAGCAGTTCGGGGACAGGTTCCAATCAGCCCCAGCATTTT. Translated: CASSSGTGSNQPQHF. The V call is TRBV27, the J call TRBJ1-5, with TRBD1 matching 8 bases. Trimming at V came to 4 bases and at J to 3 bases, leaving 5 bases not matched to a gene. Germline CDR1 is MNHEY and CDR2 is SMNVEV (reference sequence). The CDR3 covers 15 residues.